The 23 T cell receptor beta chains in this list originate from one sample, sequenced in a study of blood T cell repertoires in COVID-19. Sequencing was performed with immunoSEQ multiplex PCR; in TCRdb, only in-frame clones are kept and a portion is missing. This table has roughly 78,000 clones, about 89% appearing once. The sequenced material came from peripheral blood. The receptor source for this set is a woman aged 55-75 years with acute or convalescent COVID-19.

This chain connects TRBV3-1 (or the pseudogene TRBV3-2) to TRBJ1-6, with 7 bases aligning to TRBD1. The ends lost 1 base at V and 9 bases at J; junction bases unmatched: 6. Germline V gene sequence: CDR1 LGHDT, CDR2 YNNKEL (reference sequence). The CDR3 length is 15 residues. The CDR3 nucleotides are TGTGCCAGCAGCCAAGCCGACAGGGTAACTTCACCCCTCCACTTT. Its translation: CASSQADRVTSPLHF.

In its sample, this clone was seen once. The rearrangement uses TRBV3-1 (or the pseudogene TRBV3-2) and TRBJ2-1; D possibly corresponds to TRBD2 (6 bases). Germline V gene lookup returns CDR1 LGHDT and CDR2 YNNKEL (reference sequence). V gave up 4 bases and J gave up 7 bases, with 11 bases separating them. The CDR3 has 13 residues. CDR3 in DNA: TGTGCCAGCAGCCCGACTAGTTTGAATGAGCAGTTCTTC. Encoded protein: CASSPTSLNEQFF.

The V call is TRBV9, the J call TRBJ2-5; TRBD1 matches at 9 bases. V shed 3 bases and J 5 bases; nucleotides not matched to a gene: 11. The CDR3 is 16 amino acids. The germline gives CDR1 SGDLS, CDR2 YYNGEE. The CDR3 DNA reads as TGTGCCAGCAGCGCCCAGGACAGGGGTATTGTGGAGACCCAGTACTTC. It encodes CASSAQDRGIVETQYF.

The chain uses TRBV4-2 and TRBJ2-5; tentatively, D is TRBD2 (6 bases). Trimming took off 0 bases at V and 1 base at J, with 6 bases between the two ends. CDR3 length equals 14 residues. Germline V gene data show CDR1 as LGHNA and CDR2 as YNFKEQ. CDR3 loop: CASSQERGQETQYF. In nucleotides, the CDR3 is TGTGCCAGCAGCCAAGAGCGGGGCCAAGAGACCCAGTACTTC.

The chain uses TRBV27 and TRBJ1-5, with D possibly matching TRBD1 (6 bases). Germline loops: CDR1 MNHEY, CDR2 SMNVEV (reference sequence). V lost 3 bases to trimming and J lost 5 bases, with 11 bases between them. The CDR3 totals 14 residues. As DNA, the CDR3 is TGTGCCAGCAGTTTGACAGGCATAGATCAGCCCCAGCATTTT. Its protein is CASSLTGIDQPQHF.

This clone has only one observation. The rearrangement joins TRBV4-1 to TRBJ2-2; 7 positions match TRBD1. Losses at the gene ends were 5 bases for V and 6 bases for J; bases not matched to a gene: 6. The CDR3 is 14 amino acids. Germline V gene sequence: CDR1 MGHRA, CDR2 YSYEKL. The DNA for the CDR3 is TGCGCCAGCAGCTTCGACAGGGTGGCCGGGGAGCTGTTTTTT. It yields the protein CASSFDRVAGELFF.

This chain uses TRBV19 with TRBJ2-1, with 13 nucleotides matching TRBD2. This CDR3 contains 18 residues. CDR1 is LNHDA and CDR2 is SQIVND in the germline V gene (reference sequence). V shed 6 bases and J 15 bases; nucleotides not matched to a gene: 23. For the CDR3, the DNA is TGTGCCAGTAGGGGGACAGCCGGGACTAGCGGGATCCCAAGAGATGGGTTCTTC. Its translation: CASRGTAGTSGIPRDGFF.

The rearrangement uses TRBV6-5 and TRBJ2-2; tentative D call: TRBD1 (6 bases). Trimming removed 3 bases at V and 1 base at J, with 9 bases between. This CDR3 region has 15 residues. Germline V gene data show CDR1 as MNHEY and CDR2 as SVGAGI. CDR3 bases: TGTGCCAGCAGTTATTCCAGGGGGAACACCGGGGAGCTGTTTTTT. Protein sequence: CASSYSRGNTGELFF.

V gene TRBV12-3 or TRBV12-4 combines with J gene TRBJ2-7, with D tentatively TRBD2 (6 bases). This CDR3 has 13 residues. The V gene lost 6 bases and the J gene lost 1 base, with 10 bases spanning the gap. The CDR3 region has the DNA TGTGCCAGCAGAGTAGCGGCATCCTACGAGCAGTACTTC. This translates into CASRVAASYEQYF.

This chain uses TRBV6-5 with TRBJ1-2; D perhaps matches TRBD1 (6 bases). V shed 6 bases and J shed 7 bases, with 15 bases lying between them. Germline V gives CDR1 MNHEY, CDR2 SVGAGI. The CDR3 is 13 amino acids. DNA of the CDR3: TGTGCCAGCAGCCAACAGGGTGATACTGGCTACACCTTC. Its protein product is CASSQQGDTGYTF.

The CDR3 is CAWNLGLAADTQYF. In DNA, the CDR3 is TGTGCCTGGAATTTGGGACTAGCGGCAGATACGCAGTATTTT. This chain links TRBV30 with TRBJ2-3, with 11 bases aligning to TRBD2. The trim removed 4 bases at V and 4 bases at J, leaving 4 bases unmatched. The CDR3 totals 14 residues. Germline CDR1 is GTSNPN and CDR2 is SVGIG (reference sequence).

The chain carries TRBV5-4 and TRBJ2-5; 12 nucleotides match TRBD2. CDR1 SGHNT and CDR2 YYREEE come from the germline V gene (reference sequence). After removal of 3 bases from V and 2 bases from J, the junction contained 5 bases not matched to a gene. This CDR3 contains 16 residues. The CDR3 DNA reads TGTGCCAGCAGCTCCGGCCTAGCGGGGGGGCAAGAGACCCAGTACTTC. It codes for CASSSGLAGGQETQYF.

V is TRBV9 and J is TRBJ2-7, with a possible D match to TRBD1 (6 bases). The CDR3 spans 15 residues. CDR1 and CDR2 (germline): SGDLS, YYNGEE. Deletions cut 3 bases from V and 4 bases from J, with 17 bases between. The CDR3 reads CASSATGQLLYEQYF. Here the CDR3 DNA reads TGTGCCAGCAGCGCCACAGGGCAGTTGCTGTACGAGCAGTACTTC.

The sample holds a few counts of this clone. The rearrangement links TRBV6-6 to TRBJ2-7; 11 bases are shared with TRBD2. V shed 6 bases, J shed 4 bases, and the junction held 5 bases outside the gene matches. The CDR3 spans 14 residues. Germline V CDR1 and CDR2: MNHNY, SVGAGI (reference sequence). CDR3 DNA sequence: TGTGCCAGCAGAATTAGCGGGGGGGCGTACGAGCAGTACTTC. Translating it yields CASRISGGAYEQYF.

The gene calls are TRBV29-1 and TRBJ2-5; 8 positions match TRBD1. CDR3 size: 12 residues. Per the germline V gene, CDR1 is SQVTM and CDR2 is ANQGSEA. With V trimmed by 7 bases and J by 4 bases, 5 bases remained unmatched. Here the CDR3 reads CSADRGRETQYF. CDR3 in DNA: TGCAGCGCAGACAGGGGCCGAGAGACCCAGTACTTC.

The gene calls are TRBV7-2 and TRBJ2-1, with 9 bases matching TRBD1. The ends lost 5 bases at V and 9 bases at J; junction bases unmatched: 11. There are 15 residues in the CDR3. Per the germline V gene, CDR1 is SGHTA and CDR2 is FQGNSA. CDR3 region: CASSPRQGGSGEQFF. CDR3 coding DNA: TGTGCCAGCAGCCCAAGACAGGGGGGTTCTGGTGAGCAGTTCTTC. Filled out from reference TRBV7-2 and TRBJ2-1, the complete variable domain reads GAGVSQSPSNKVTEKGKDVELRCDPISGHTALYWYRQSLGQGLEFLIYFQGNSAPDKSGLPSDRFSAERTGGSVSTLTIQRTQQEDSAVYLCASSPRQGGSGEQFFGPGTRLTVL.

The chain employs TRBV7-3 and TRBJ2-5, with 9 nucleotides matching TRBD1. The CDR3 contains 15 residues. Germline CDR1 SGHTA, CDR2 FQGTGA. V lost 2 bases, J lost 0 bases, and 1 base stayed unmatched. CDR3 loop: CASSLGQGYQETQYF. CDR3 DNA: TGTGCCAGCAGCTTAGGACAGGGGTACCAAGAGACCCAGTACTTC.

The V gene is TRBV4-3, the J gene TRBJ2-1; TRBD1 matches 8 bases. V lost 0 bases and J lost 12; bases outside the gene matches: 13. The CDR3 runs to 16 residues. Germline V CDR1 and CDR2: LGHNA, YSLEER. This CDR3 reads CASSQDPGQGLKVQFF. Here the CDR3 DNA reads TGCGCCAGCAGCCAAGATCCCGGACAGGGCCTCAAAGTGCAGTTCTTC.

V is TRBV10-3 and J is TRBJ1-2; the D is unclear. Trimming stripped 2 bases from V and 8 bases from J, with 12 bases between. The germline gives CDR1 ENHRY, CDR2 SYGVKD. CDR3 length: 13 amino acids. The CDR3 spells CAISEDMGRGYTF. CDR3 sequence (DNA): TGTGCCATCAGTGAGGACATGGGCCGAGGCTACACCTTC.

CDR3 in amino acids: CASSHWTSGTPTQYF. CDR3 coding DNA: TGTGCCAGCAGCCACTGGACTAGCGGGACCCCTACGCAGTATTTT. The chain recombines TRBV5-4 with TRBJ2-3; 12 bases line up with TRBD2. CDR3 length equals 15 residues. Germline loops: CDR1 SGHNT, CDR2 YYREEE (reference sequence). With 4 bases clipped from V and 8 bases from J, the junction kept 8 bases outside the gene matches.

This chain connects TRBV7-2 to TRBJ1-2; tentative D call: TRBD1 (6 bases). The CDR3 contains 13 residues. Looked up from germline, CDR1 is SGHTA and CDR2 is FQGNSA. The V and J ends lost 4 bases and 8 bases respectively, with 14 bases between them. As DNA, the CDR3 is TGTGCCAGCAGCTCCCACCCAGGGGAGGGCTACACCTTC. Translating gives CASSSHPGEGYTF.

The chain couples TRBV24-1 to TRBJ2-1; TRBD2 aligns across 7 bases. The length of the CDR3 is 15 residues. V was clipped by 4 bases and J by 6 bases; unmatched bases: 8. In germline, CDR1 is KGHDR, CDR2 SFDVKD. The DNA for the CDR3 is TGTGCCACCAGTGACAGGACTAGTGGGGTCAATGAGCAGTTCTTC. Protein: CATSDRTSGVNEQFF.

The chain employs TRBV10-3 and TRBJ2-5; 11 nucleotides match TRBD2. Germline CDR1 is ENHRY and CDR2 is SYGVKD. This CDR3 has 15 amino acids. J gave up 2 bases and V 10 bases, and 9 bases lay outside the gene matches. In DNA form, the CDR3 reads TGTGCCACAACCTCTAGCGGGGGGCTTCAAGAGACCCAGTACTTC. This translates into CATTSSGGLQETQYF.